This T cell receptor (beta chain) emerged from a study of memory CD4+ T cells and cytomegalovirus serostatus. Study at large: Of the healthy Belgian adults, fewer than 10 were CMV seropositive and 24 seronegative. Notes on the study in general: Median bootstrapped AUC for CMV status was approximately 0.96 originally, just under 0.93 US-trained. Of 150 to 200 reported CMV TCRbeta sequences, some 67 were found in memory CD4+ repertoires.

Details on this clone: Its antigen is undetermined.

CDR1 is MNHNS, CDR2 SASEGT, per germline. This CDR3 contains 13 residues. With 8 bases removed from V and 3 bases from J, the gap between germline ends came to 11 bases. The repertoire was sequenced with immunoSEQ multiplex PCR; TCRdb's copy has only in-frame clones and lacks some. Of tens of thousands of clones listed, over 60% are singletons. The sort gate was single viable CD3+CD4+CD8-CD45RO+ cells for memory CD4+ T cells. The TCR was taken from an adult in good health and CMV-seronegative. Material: memory CD4+ T cells from blood. The V call is TRBV6-1, the J call TRBJ2-1; possible D gene TRBD1, 6 bases. The CDR3 region is CASQEQGYNEQFF. The DNA of the CDR3 is TGTGCCAGCCAAGAACAGGGCTACAATGAGCAGTTCTTC.